The 28 T cell receptor beta chains given below trace back to one sample, sequenced in a study of blood T cell repertoires in COVID-19. Sequencing used immunoSEQ multiplex PCR; TCRdb keeps in-frame clones, though not all of them. This sample yields 150,000 to 170,000 clones, of which around 83% are seen a single time; around 28% belongs to the top ten. The specimen sequenced was peripheral blood. Receptor source: a woman aged 55-70 years with acute or convalescent COVID-19.

This chain connects TRBV7-9 to TRBJ1-2; 9 bases are shared with TRBD1. Germline V gene data show CDR1 as SEHNR and CDR2 as FQNEAQ (reference sequence). Trimming at V came to 1 base and at J to 8 bases, leaving 5 bases not matched to a gene. The CDR3 loop spans 14 amino acids. CDR3 DNA sequence: TGTGCCAGCAGCTTAGATGGGGACAGGGCGGGCTACACCTTC. This translates into CASSLDGDRAGYTF.

The table lists this clone with a few counts. The chain combines TRBV2 with TRBJ1-2, with 7 bases aligning to TRBD1. V gave up 6 bases and J gave up 6 bases; unmatched junction bases: 10. There are 14 residues in the CDR3. Germline values: CDR1 SNHLY, CDR2 FYNNEI. CDR3 sequence: CASREGALTHGYTF. CDR3 coding DNA: TGTGCCAGCAGGGAGGGGGCGTTAACACATGGCTACACCTTC.

The CDR3: CASSPTGGARGYTF. The CDR3 bases are TGTGCCAGTAGCCCGACAGGGGGCGCGCGCGGCTACACCTTC. The rearrangement joins TRBV19 to TRBJ1-2; TRBD1 matches 10 bases. The CDR3 has 14 amino acids. Germline CDR1 and CDR2: LNHDA and SQIVND (reference sequence). V dropped 6 bases and J dropped 8; count of bases not matched to a gene: 9.

Turning to this clone: Other nucleotide sequences from this sample produce the same CDR3. CDR3 region: CSAGQIYGYTF. The CDR3 DNA sequence: TGCAGCGCGGGACAGATCTATGGCTACACCTTC. The chain carries TRBV29-1 and TRBJ1-2, with TRBD1 identical over 7 bases. The CDR3 is 11 residues long. In germline, CDR1 is SQVTM, CDR2 ANQGSEA. The trim removed 7 bases at V and 4 bases at J, leaving 3 bases unmatched.

The gene calls are TRBV3-1 (or the pseudogene TRBV3-2) and TRBJ1-3; D gene unclear. Germline lookup yields CDR1 LGHDT and CDR2 YNNKEL (reference sequence). Trimming cost V 3 bases and J 5 bases, with 14 bases left between them. The CDR3 is 15 residues long. The CDR3: CASSHVTAGRNTIYF. In nucleotides, the CDR3 is TGTGCCAGCAGCCACGTAACCGCGGGTAGAAACACCATATATTTT.

V is TRBV19 and J is TRBJ1-3; 7 bases are shared with TRBD1. Germline V gene lookup returns CDR1 LNHDA and CDR2 SQIVND (reference sequence). The V segment lost 5 bases and the J segment 9 bases; nucleotides outside the gene matches: 13. This CDR3 is 15 amino acids long. The DNA of the CDR3 is TGTGCCAGTAGTCGGGACAGCTTTGGTTCGGTCACCATATATTTT. This encodes CASSRDSFGSVTIYF.

V is TRBV7-8 and J is TRBJ2-3; D not resolved. The germline V gene encodes CDR1 SGHVS and CDR2 FQNEAQ. Trimming took 1 base from V and 1 from J, leaving 6 bases between them. The CDR3 totals 14 residues. CDR3 in amino acids: CASSLDTGTDTQYF. The CDR3 DNA reads as TGTGCCAGCAGCTTAGATACGGGCACAGATACGCAGTATTTT. The full variable domain, rest sourced from reference TRBV7-8 and TRBJ2-3, is GAGVSQSPRYKVAKRGQDVALRCDPISGHVSLFWYQQALGQGPEFLTYFQNEAQLDKSGLPSDRFFAERPEGSVSTLKIQRTQQEDSAVYLCASSLDTGTDTQYFGPGTRLTVL.

The V and J genes are TRBV6-5 and TRBJ1-2, with TRBD1 identical over 9 bases. The CDR3 covers 14 residues. The germline V gene encodes CDR1 MNHEY and CDR2 SVGAGI. Trimming at V came to 5 bases and at J to 8 bases, leaving 9 bases not matched to a gene. The CDR3 region is CASSTAGGQGGYTF. The CDR3 coding sequence is TGTGCCAGCAGTACGGCAGGGGGACAGGGAGGCTACACCTTC.

This chain connects TRBV4-2 to TRBJ1-4; 11 bases fit TRBD1. The germline V gene encodes CDR1 LGHNA and CDR2 YNFKEQ. The ends lost 4 bases at V and 0 bases at J; junction bases unmatched: 7. There are 18 residues in the CDR3. CDR3 DNA: TGTGCCAGCAGCCCAACGGGACAGGGGGGTGCAACTAATGAAAAACTGTTTTTT. It yields the protein CASSPTGQGGATNEKLFF.

V gene TRBV7-2 combines with J gene TRBJ1-3, with D hard to call. CDR3 length: 14 residues. Trimming cost V 1 base and J 2 bases, with 6 bases left between them. The germline V gene encodes CDR1 SGHTA and CDR2 FQGNSA. CDR3 nucleotide sequence: TGTGCCAGCAGCTTAGGAGGAACTGGAAACACCATATATTTT. Residues: CASSLGGTGNTIYF.

Concerning this clone: The sample carries other DNA sequences with the same CDR3. V usage is TRBV5-1 and J usage is TRBJ2-3; D possibly corresponds to TRBD1 (6 bases). Germline V gene sequence: CDR1 SGHRS, CDR2 YFSETQ. The CDR3 has 14 amino acids. The V gene lost 3 bases and the J gene lost 2 bases, with 10 bases spanning the gap. The DNA of the CDR3 is TGCGCCAGCAGCTGGGGGCAAAACACAGATACGCAGTATTTT. Amino acids: CASSWGQNTDTQYF.

V usage is TRBV14 and J usage is TRBJ1-2, with D possibly matching TRBD1 (5 bases). The germline gives CDR1 SGHDN, CDR2 FVKESK. V was clipped by 4 bases and J by 0 bases, with 9 bases between them. The CDR3 length is 14 residues. The CDR3 sequence: CASSPDRANYGYTF. In nucleotides, the CDR3 is TGTGCCAGCAGCCCCGACAGAGCTAACTATGGCTACACCTTC.

V is TRBV24-1 and J is TRBJ1-5; D possibly corresponds to TRBD1 (6 bases). Trimming cost V 4 bases and J 7 bases, with 13 bases left between them. In germline, CDR1 is KGHDR, CDR2 SFDVKD. The CDR3 runs to 14 residues. CDR3 sequence (DNA): TGTGCCACCAGTGACCCGACAGGACCGCAGCCCCAGCATTTT. It is translated as CATSDPTGPQPQHF.

V usage is TRBV28 and J usage is TRBJ2-5, with D uncertain. Deletions cut 2 bases from V and 5 bases from J, with 6 bases between. This CDR3 contains 12 residues. Germline V gene sequence: CDR1 MDHEN, CDR2 SYDVKM. CDR3 sequence (DNA): TGTGCCAGCAGTTTAGCGGTTGAGACCCAGTACTTC. It translates to CASSLAVETQYF.

The chain has TRBV5-1 and TRBJ1-1; D remains unclear. Germline loops: CDR1 SGHRS, CDR2 YFSETQ. CDR3 length: 14 residues. The V end lost 3 bases, the J end lost 1 base, and 10 bases lay between the germline ends. DNA of the CDR3: TGCGCCAGCAGCTACAGAAGCCAGAACACTGAAGCTTTCTTT. It is translated as CASSYRSQNTEAFF.

This clone has just one count. The chain employs TRBV2 and TRBJ1-5, with D unclear. The CDR3 runs 13 residues. V shed 6 bases and J shed 8 bases, with 14 bases lying between them. The V gene's germline CDR1 is SNHLY and CDR2 FYNNEI. The CDR3 bases are TGTGCCAGCAGGGAGGGTTGGGTGAAGCCCCAGCATTTT. It yields the protein CASREGWVKPQHF.

The chain employs TRBV6-5 and TRBJ2-7; unclear D gene. This CDR3 is built from 13 residues. Germline CDR1 reads MNHEY; CDR2 reads SVGAGI. The V gene lost 7 bases and the J gene lost 6 bases, with 16 bases spanning the gap. This chain's CDR3 is CASKSSRLTEQYV. The CDR3, as DNA: TGTGCCAGCAAGTCGAGCAGGTTAACCGAGCAGTACGTC.

This sequence joins TRBV7-9 and TRBJ1-1; 9 nucleotides match TRBD1. CDR1 is SEHNR, CDR2 FQNEAQ, per germline (reference sequence). V shed 5 bases and J 8 bases; nucleotides not matched to a gene: 12. The CDR3 is 15 amino acids. CDR3 DNA: TGTGCCAGCAGCCTAGGGTGGGGACAGGGCAAAGAAGCTTTCTTT. As protein: CASSLGWGQGKEAFF.

The chain links TRBV28 to TRBJ1-2, with 9 bases matching TRBD1. V lost 3 bases to trimming and J lost 7 bases; unmatched junction nucleotides: 3. This CDR3 has 13 amino acids. Germline CDR1 and CDR2: MDHEN and SYDVKM. CDR3 in DNA: TGTGCCAGCAGTTTGGGGGGACAGGGTGGCTACACCTTC. Residues: CASSLGGQGGYTF.

This clone has a handful of counts. The CDR3: CASSPRGAYEQYF. The DNA for the CDR3 is TGTGCCAGCTCACCAAGAGGTGCCTACGAGCAGTACTTC. This chain links TRBV18 with TRBJ2-7, with D unclear. The germline V and J ends were trimmed by 2 bases and 2 bases, with 7 bases remaining between them. CDR3 length: 13 amino acids. Germline CDR1 is KGHSH and CDR2 is LQKENI. The variable domain in full, with the rest retrieved from reference TRBV18 and TRBJ2-7, is NAGVMQNPRHLVRRRGQEARLRCSPMKGHSHVYWYRQLPEEGLKFMVYLQKENIIDESGMPKERFSAEFPKEGPSILRIQQVVRGDSAAYFCASSPRGAYEQYFGPGTRLTVT.

CDR3 protein: CATRLNQGTEAFF. CDR3 coding DNA: TGCGCCACCCGACTGAATCAGGGCACTGAAGCTTTCTTT. The chain links TRBV10-1 to TRBJ1-1; a weak D match, TRBD1 (5 bases). The germline V gene has CDR1 WNHNN and CDR2 SYGVQD (reference sequence). Deletions cut 10 bases from V and 4 bases from J, with 16 bases between. This CDR3 has 13 residues.

The chain has TRBV11-2 and TRBJ1-4; D possibly corresponds to TRBD1 (5 bases). The CDR3 totals 13 residues. V lost 5 bases to trimming and J lost 2 bases, with 6 bases between them. Germline CDR1 SGHAT, CDR2 FQNNGV. The DNA of the CDR3 is TGTGCCAGCAGCCGGGGGACTAATGAAAAACTGTTTTTT. This codes for CASSRGTNEKLFF.

This chain links TRBV18 with TRBJ2-1; 12 positions match TRBD2. The germline CDR1 and CDR2 sequences are KGHSH and LQKENI. Losses at the gene ends were 1 base for V and 5 bases for J; bases not matched to a gene: 6. The CDR3 is 17 residues long. The CDR3 loop is CASSPRTSGGRDNEQFF. The CDR3 coding sequence is TGTGCCAGCTCACCACGAACTAGCGGGGGGCGGGACAATGAGCAGTTCTTC.

The genes are TRBV28 and TRBJ1-3; 7 bases are a match to TRBD1. The V and J ends lost 5 bases and 2 bases, in that order; junction bases with no gene match: 3. Germline CDR1 MDHEN, CDR2 SYDVKM. The CDR3 has 14 amino acids. CDR3 nucleotide sequence: TGTGCCAGCAGTGTTGACAGGGCTGGAAACACCATATATTTT. As protein: CASSVDRAGNTIYF. The whole variable domain, remainder taken from reference TRBV28 and TRBJ1-3, is DVKVTQSSRYLVKRTGEKVFLECVQDMDHENMFWYRQDPGLGLRLIYFSYDVKMKEKGDIPEGYSVSREKKERFSLILESASTNQTSMYLCASSVDRAGNTIYFGEGSWLTVV.

The V gene is TRBV5-4, the J gene TRBJ2-7, with TRBD2 matching 13 bases. Germline CDR1 is SGHNT and CDR2 is YYREEE (reference sequence). The CDR3 length is 15 residues. V lost 0 bases and J lost 3; bases outside the gene matches: 0. The CDR3 protein is CASSLGTSGSYEQYF. The CDR3 nucleotides read TGTGCCAGCAGCTTGGGGACTAGCGGGAGCTACGAGCAGTACTTC. Looking up the rest from reference TRBV5-4 and TRBJ2-7 gives the full variable domain: ETGVTQSPTHLIKTRGQQVTLRCSSQSGHNTVSWYQQALGQGPQFIFQYYREEENGRGNFPPRFSGLQFPNYSSELNVNALELDDSALYLCASSLGTSGSYEQYFGPGTRLTVT.

The chain carries TRBV15 and TRBJ2-2; the match to TRBD1 covers 8 bases. CDR1 and CDR2 (germline): LNHNV, YYDKDF (reference sequence). The CDR3 contains 14 residues. V shed 11 bases, J shed 8 bases, and the junction held 13 bases outside the gene matches. The CDR3 loop reads CAATGRGTGGELFF. In DNA, the CDR3 is TGTGCCGCCACGGGACGGGGGACAGGAGGGGAGCTGTTTTTT.

The gene calls are TRBV3-1 (or the pseudogene TRBV3-2) and TRBJ1-2; 9 bases map to TRBD1. After removal of 3 bases from V and 4 bases from J, the junction contained 9 bases not matched to a gene. CDR1 is LGHDT and CDR2 is YNNKEL in the germline V gene (reference sequence). The CDR3 runs to 16 residues. CDR3 sequence (DNA): TGTGCCAGCAGCCAGGGACAGGGCCCTCTAAGCTATGGCTACACCTTC. It encodes CASSQGQGPLSYGYTF.

V usage is TRBV7-3 and J usage is TRBJ2-3; tentative D call: TRBD2 (5 bases). V was pared by 1 base and J by 2 bases, with 7 bases between. The CDR3 sequence is 14 residues long. Germline-derived CDR1 and CDR2 are SGHTA and FQGTGA. CDR3 sequence: CASSLNGVTDTQYF. The CDR3 region has the DNA TGTGCCAGCAGCTTAAACGGGGTCACAGATACGCAGTATTTT.